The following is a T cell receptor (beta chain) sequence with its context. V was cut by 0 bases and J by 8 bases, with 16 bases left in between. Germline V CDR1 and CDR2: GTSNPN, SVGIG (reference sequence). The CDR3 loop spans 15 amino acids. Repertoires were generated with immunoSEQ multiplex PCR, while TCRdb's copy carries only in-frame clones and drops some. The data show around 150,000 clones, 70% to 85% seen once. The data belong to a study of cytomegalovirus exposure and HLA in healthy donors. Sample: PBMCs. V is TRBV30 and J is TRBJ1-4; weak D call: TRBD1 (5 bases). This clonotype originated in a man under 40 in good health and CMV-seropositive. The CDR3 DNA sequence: TGTGCCTGGAGTGTACGGTGGCCGGGGGAGGAAAAACTGTTTTTT. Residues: CAWSVRWPGEEKLFF. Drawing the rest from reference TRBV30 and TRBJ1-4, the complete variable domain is SQTIHQWPATLVQPVGSPLSLECTVEGTSNPNLYWYRQAAGRGLQLLFYSVGIGQISSEVPQNLSASRPQDRQFILSSKKLLLSDSGFYLCAWSVRWPGEEKLFFGSGTQLSVL.